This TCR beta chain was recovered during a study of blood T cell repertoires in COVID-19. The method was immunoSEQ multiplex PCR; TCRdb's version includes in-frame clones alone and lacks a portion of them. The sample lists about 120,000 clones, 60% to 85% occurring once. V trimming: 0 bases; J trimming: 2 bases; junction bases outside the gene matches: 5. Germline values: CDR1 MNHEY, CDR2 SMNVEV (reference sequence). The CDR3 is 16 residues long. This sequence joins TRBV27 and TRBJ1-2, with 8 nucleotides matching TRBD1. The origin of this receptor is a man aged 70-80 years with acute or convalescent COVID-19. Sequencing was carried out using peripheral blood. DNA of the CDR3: TGTGCCAGCAGTTTATCGATTGCAGGGGGCAACTATGGCTACACCTTC. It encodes CASSLSIAGGNYGYTF.